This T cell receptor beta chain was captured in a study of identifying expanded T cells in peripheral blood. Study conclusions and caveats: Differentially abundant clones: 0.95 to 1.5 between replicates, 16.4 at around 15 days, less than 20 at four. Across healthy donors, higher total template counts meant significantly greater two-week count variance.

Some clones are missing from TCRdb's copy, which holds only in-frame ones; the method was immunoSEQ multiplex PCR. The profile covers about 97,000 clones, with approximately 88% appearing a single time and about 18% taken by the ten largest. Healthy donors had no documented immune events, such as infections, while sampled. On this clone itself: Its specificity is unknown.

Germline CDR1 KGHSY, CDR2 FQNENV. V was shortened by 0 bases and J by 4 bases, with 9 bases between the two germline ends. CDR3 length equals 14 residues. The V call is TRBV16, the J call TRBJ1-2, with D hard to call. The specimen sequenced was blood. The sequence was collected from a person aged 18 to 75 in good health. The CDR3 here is CASSQSIETYGYTF. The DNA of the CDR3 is TGTGCCAGCAGCCAATCGATTGAGACCTATGGCTACACCTTC.